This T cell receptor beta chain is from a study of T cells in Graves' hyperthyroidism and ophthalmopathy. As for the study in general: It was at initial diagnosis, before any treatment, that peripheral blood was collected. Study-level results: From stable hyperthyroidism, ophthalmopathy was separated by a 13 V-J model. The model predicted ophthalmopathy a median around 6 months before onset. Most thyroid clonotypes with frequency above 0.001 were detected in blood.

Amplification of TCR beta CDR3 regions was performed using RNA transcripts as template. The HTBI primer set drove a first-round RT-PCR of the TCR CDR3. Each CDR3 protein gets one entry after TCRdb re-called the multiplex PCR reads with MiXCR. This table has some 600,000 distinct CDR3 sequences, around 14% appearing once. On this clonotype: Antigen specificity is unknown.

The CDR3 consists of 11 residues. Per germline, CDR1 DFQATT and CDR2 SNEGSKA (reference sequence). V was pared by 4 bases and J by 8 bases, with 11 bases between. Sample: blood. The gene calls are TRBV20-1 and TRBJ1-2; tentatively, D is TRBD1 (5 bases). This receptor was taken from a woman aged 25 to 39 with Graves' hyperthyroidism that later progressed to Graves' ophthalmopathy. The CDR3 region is CSAISGKGYTF. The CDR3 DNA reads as TGCAGTGCTATATCAGGGAAGGGCTACACCTTC.